Only a few counts were recorded for the clone carrying this TCR beta chain. The source of the sample is a study of human T cells and chemical hapten exposure. MiXCR, run by TCRdb on the RACE reads, gives a single entry per CDR3 protein. The sample carries tens of thousands of distinct CDR3 sequences, 6.6% recorded once. This sample's time point: patch test 2, 6 weeks after DPC sensitization. The sample's treatment: therapeutic diphenylcyclopropenone sensitization with weekly scalp DPC. The V end lost 3 bases, the J end lost 5 bases, and 11 bases lay between the germline ends. The CDR3 consists of 13 residues. The germline gives CDR1 DFQATT, CDR2 SNEGSKA (reference sequence).

The sequenced sample was whole blood, obtained in connection with sensitization to the hapten diphenylcyclopropenone (DPC). The V call is TRBV20-1, the J call TRBJ1-3; D is undetermined. This receptor was identified in a woman aged 25-40 years with alopecia areata. Some clones in this sample may be carry-over from other donors' samples. The CDR3 here is CSARGFARNTIYF. In DNA, the CDR3 is TGCAGTGCTAGGGGGTTCGCGAGAAACACCATATATTTT.